This TCR beta chain emerged from a study of shared clonotypes between healthy human individuals. Several immunoSEQ plates held equal portions of the genomic DNA taken from each subset. Generated by immunoSEQ multiplex PCR, the TCRdb table keeps only in-frame clones and is missing some. The sample holds around 1,900,000 clones, about 93% seen once. Germline V lookup: CDR1 SGHTS, CDR2 YDEGEE. This CDR3 has 15 residues. Trimming stripped 6 bases from V and 7 bases from J, with 20 bases between. Only CD45RO-negative cells positively selected for CCR7 counted as naive CD8 cells, so terminally differentiated effector memory CD45RA+ cells were excluded.

The sequence came from a man aged 18 to 29 in good health. Some clones in this sample may be carry-over from other donors' samples. Sequences were obtained from naive CD8+ T cells from PBMCs. The J gene is TRBJ2-1, the V gene TRBV5-8; tentatively, D is TRBD1 (5 bases). The CDR3 DNA sequence: TGTGCCAGCACCCTACCCCCTCAGACAGTAAATGAGCAGTTCTTC. This translates into CASTLPPQTVNEQFF. The full variable domain, rest sourced from reference TRBV5-8 and TRBJ2-1, is EAGVTQSPTHLIKTRGQQATLRCSPISGHTSVYWYQQALGLGLQFLLWYDEGEERNRGNFPPRFSGRQFPNYSSELNVNALELEDSALYLCASTLPPQTVNEQFFGPGTRLTVL.